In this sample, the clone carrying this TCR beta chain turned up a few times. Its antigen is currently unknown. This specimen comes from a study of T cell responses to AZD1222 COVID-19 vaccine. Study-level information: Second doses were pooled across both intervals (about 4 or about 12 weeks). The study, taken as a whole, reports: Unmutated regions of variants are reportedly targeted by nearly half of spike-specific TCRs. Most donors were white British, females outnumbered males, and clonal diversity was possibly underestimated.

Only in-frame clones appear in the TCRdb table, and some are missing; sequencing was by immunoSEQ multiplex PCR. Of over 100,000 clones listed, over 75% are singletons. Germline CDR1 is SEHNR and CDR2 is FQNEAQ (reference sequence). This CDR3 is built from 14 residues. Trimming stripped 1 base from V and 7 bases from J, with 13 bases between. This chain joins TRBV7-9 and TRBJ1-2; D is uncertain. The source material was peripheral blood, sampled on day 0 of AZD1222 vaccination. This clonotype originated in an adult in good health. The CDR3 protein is CASSLDWGAGGYTF. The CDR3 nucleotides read TGTGCCAGCAGCTTAGACTGGGGTGCCGGTGGCTACACCTTC.